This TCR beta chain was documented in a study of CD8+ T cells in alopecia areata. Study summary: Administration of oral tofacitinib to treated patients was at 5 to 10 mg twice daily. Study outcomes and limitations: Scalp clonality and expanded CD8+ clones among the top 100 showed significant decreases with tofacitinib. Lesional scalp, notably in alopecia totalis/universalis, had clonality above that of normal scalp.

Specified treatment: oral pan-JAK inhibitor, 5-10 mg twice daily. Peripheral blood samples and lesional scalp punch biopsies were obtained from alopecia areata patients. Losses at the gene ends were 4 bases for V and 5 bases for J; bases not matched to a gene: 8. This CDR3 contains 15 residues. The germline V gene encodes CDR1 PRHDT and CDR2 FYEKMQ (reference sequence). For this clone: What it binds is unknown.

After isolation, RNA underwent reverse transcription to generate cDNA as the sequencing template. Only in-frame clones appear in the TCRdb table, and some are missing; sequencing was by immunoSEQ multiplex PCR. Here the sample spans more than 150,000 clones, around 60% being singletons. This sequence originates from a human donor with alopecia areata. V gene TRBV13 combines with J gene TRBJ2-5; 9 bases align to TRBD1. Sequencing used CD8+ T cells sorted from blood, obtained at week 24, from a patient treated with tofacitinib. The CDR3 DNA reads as TGTGCCAGCAGCTCCCGGGACAGGGAAGGGGAGACCCAGTACTTC. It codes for CASSSRDREGETQYF.